This TCR beta chain was captured by sequencing in a study of STAT3 mutations in large granular lymphocyte leukemia. As for the study in general: More than half of T-LGLL patients received immunosuppressive therapy.

The assay was immunoSEQ multiplex PCR, and TCRdb's table has in-frame clones only and misses some. The table has more than 25,000 clones, 60% to 85% seen once. General study points: Persisting codominant clonotypes may have hidden a small pathogenic clone. After therapy, 6 of 18 patients switched clonotypes, all new clones STAT3 wild type. Samples missed the first appearance of the clone. At least one immunodominant TCR beta clonotype appeared in every T-cell large granular lymphocyte leukemia patient.

This clone was detected only a few times. Its cognate antigen is unknown. The junction had 4 bases not matched to a gene; V was cut back by 2 bases and J by 7 bases. Per germline, CDR1 SGHTA and CDR2 FQGTGA. The CDR3 is made up of 13 amino acids. This receptor was identified in a woman aged 45-59 years with T-cell large granular lymphocyte leukemia. Some clones in this sample may be carry-over from other donors' samples. The chain carries TRBV7-3 and TRBJ1-1, with TRBD1 matching 7 bases. The sample consisted of peripheral blood mononuclear cells. CDR3 region: CASSLQQGGEAFF. CDR3 sequence (DNA): TGTGCCAGCAGCTTACAGCAGGGGGGTGAAGCTTTCTTT.